One T cell receptor (beta chain) is described in this entry. Its antigen is still unknown. The data are from a study of shared clonotypes between healthy human individuals. Across the study: Each donor's CD8 memory used one plate, CD8 naive two, each CD4 subset three.

Sequencing used immunoSEQ multiplex PCR; TCRdb keeps in-frame clones, though not all of them. The table lists approximately 330,000 clones, 73% of them singletons. The CDR3 has 13 amino acids. Trimming cost V 5 bases and J 5 bases, with 13 bases left between them. Germline CDR1 and CDR2: MDHEN and SYDVKM. Study-wide results and caveats: Blood was the sole source, and tissue repertoires probably differ.

The sample taken for sequencing was memory CD4+ T cells sorted from blood. Subset in this sample: CD45RA-negative fraction. The chain has TRBV28 and TRBJ2-7; D may be TRBD2 (5 bases). The receptor was derived from a man aged 30 to 39 in good health. The CDR3 coding sequence is TGTGCCAGCAGTAGGAGGCCCCCCAACGAGCAGTACTTC. This sequence encodes CASSRRPPNEQYF.